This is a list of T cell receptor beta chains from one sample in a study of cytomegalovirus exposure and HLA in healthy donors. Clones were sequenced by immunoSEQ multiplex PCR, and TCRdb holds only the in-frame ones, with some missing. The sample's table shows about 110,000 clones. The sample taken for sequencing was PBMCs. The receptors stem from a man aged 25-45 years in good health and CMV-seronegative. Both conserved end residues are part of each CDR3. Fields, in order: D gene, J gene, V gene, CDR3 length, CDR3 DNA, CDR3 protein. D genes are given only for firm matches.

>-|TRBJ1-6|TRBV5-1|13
TGCGCCAGCAGCTACGAAAGTGCAGGGACCCTCCACTTT
CASSYESAGTLHF
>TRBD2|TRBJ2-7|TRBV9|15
TGTGCCAGCAGCCCCGGCGGGGGGCTATCCTACGAGCAGTACTTC
CASSPGGGLSYEQYF
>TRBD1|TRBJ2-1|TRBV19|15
TGTGCCAGTAGTATCTCCGGACAGGGGAGAAGAGAGCAGTTCTTC
CASSISGQGRREQFF
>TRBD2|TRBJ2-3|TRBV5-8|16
TGTGCCAGCAGCTTGGGACTAGCGGGGGGCACAGATACGCAGTATTTT
CASSLGLAGGTDTQYF
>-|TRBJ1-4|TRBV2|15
TGTGCCAGCAGTCGGACGCGGGGAACTAATGAAAAACTGTTTTTT
CASSRTRGTNEKLFF
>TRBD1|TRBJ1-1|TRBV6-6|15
TGTGCCAGCACCCCATCCCGGGACAGAGGAACTGAAGCTTTCTTT
CASTPSRDRGTEAFF
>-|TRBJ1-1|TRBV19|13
TGTGCCAGTGCGAGGGAGGGATTGACTGAAGCTTTCTTT
CASAREGLTEAFF
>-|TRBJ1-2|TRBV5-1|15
TGCGCCAGCAGCTTGGCCGCTGGGCGGGAGGAAGGCTACACCTTC
CASSLAAGREEGYTF
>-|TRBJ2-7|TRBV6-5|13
TGTGCCAGCTCCCGGACAGCGCATTACGAGCAGTACTTC
CASSRTAHYEQYF
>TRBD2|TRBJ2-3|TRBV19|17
TGTGCCAGTAGTATAGACCTCACTAGCGGGGGAAGAAATACGCAGTATTTT
CASSIDLTSGGRNTQYF
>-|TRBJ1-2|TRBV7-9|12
TGTGCCAGCAGTGCGGGGCCACGTGGCTACACCTTC
CASSAGPRGYTF
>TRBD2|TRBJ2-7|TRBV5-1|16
TGCGCCAGCAGGGAGACTAGCGGGGTGGGCTCCTACGAGCAGTACTTC
CASRETSGVGSYEQYF
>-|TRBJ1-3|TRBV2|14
TGTGCCAGCAGTGACGCGGGTACTGGAAACACCATATATTTT
CASSDAGTGNTIYF
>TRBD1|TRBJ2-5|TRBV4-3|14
TGCGCCAGCAGCCAAGAGGGGACAGGAGGGTCCCAGTACTTC
CASSQEGTGGSQYF
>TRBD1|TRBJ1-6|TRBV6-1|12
TGTGCCAGCAGTCCCAGGGGGTTACCCCTCCACTTT
CASSPRGLPLHF
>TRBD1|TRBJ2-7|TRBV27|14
TGTGCCAGCAGTTACGGACAGGGGGCTTTCGAGCAGTACTTC
CASSYGQGAFEQYF
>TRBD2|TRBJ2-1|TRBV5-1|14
TGCGCCAGCAGATCGGTAGCGGGGGGCAATGAGCAGTTCTTC
CASRSVAGGNEQFF
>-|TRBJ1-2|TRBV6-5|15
TGTGCCAGCAGTCCCGGGGGGGAGTTTAACTATGGCTACACCTTC
CASSPGGEFNYGYTF
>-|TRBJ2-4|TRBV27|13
TGTGCCAGCAGTTTAATGGGAGGTAACATTCAGTACTTC
CASSLMGGNIQYF
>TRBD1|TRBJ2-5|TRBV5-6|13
TGTGCCAGCAACATGGGACAGCAAGAGACCCAGTACTTC
CASNMGQQETQYF
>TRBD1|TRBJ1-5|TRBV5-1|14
TGCGCCAGCAGCCCGGGGACAGGGAATCAGCCCCAGCATTTT
CASSPGTGNQPQHF
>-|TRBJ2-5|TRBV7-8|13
TGTGCCAGCAGCCAGGATCGGGGAGAGACCCAGTACTTC
CASSQDRGETQYF
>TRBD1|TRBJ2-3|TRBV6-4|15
TGTGCCAGCAGTGAAGGACAGGGGCGGTTGGATACGCAGTATTTT
CASSEGQGRLDTQYF
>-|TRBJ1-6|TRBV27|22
TGTGCCAGCAGTTTATATGGGCGGGGACGGGGATCCTTGGGAACCTATAATTCACCCCTCCACTTT
CASSLYGRGRGSLGTYNSPLHF
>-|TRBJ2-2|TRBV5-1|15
TGCGCCAGCAGCTTTGGACTGGTTCACACCGGGGAGCTGTTTTTT
CASSFGLVHTGELFF
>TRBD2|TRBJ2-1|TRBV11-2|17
TGTGCCAGCAGCTTAATCCGTAGGCGGGGGGGGCACCATGAGCAGTTCTTC
CASSLIRRRGGHHEQFF
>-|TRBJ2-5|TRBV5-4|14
TGTGCCAGCAGCTTGTCCGGGGGTACAGAGACCCAGTACTTC
CASSLSGGTETQYF
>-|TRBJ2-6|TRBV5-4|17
TGTGCCAGCAGCTTGGGGGGAACAGGGTACGGGGCCAACGTCCTGACTTTC
CASSLGGTGYGANVLTF
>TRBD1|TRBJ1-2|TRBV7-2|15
TGTGCCAGCAGCTTAGGGGGACAGGTTAACTATGGCTACACCTTC
CASSLGGQVNYGYTF
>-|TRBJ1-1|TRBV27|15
TGTGCCAGCAGTTTATCGAACCAGGGGAGCACTGAAGCTTTCTTT
CASSLSNQGSTEAFF
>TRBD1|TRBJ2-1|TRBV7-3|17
TGTGCCAGCAGCTTAACTACAGGGGGCGCTTACTACAATGAGCAGTTCTTC
CASSLTTGGAYYNEQFF
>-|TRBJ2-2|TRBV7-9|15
TGTGCCAGCAGTTGGGGGGACAGGAACACCGGGGAGCTGTTTTTT
CASSWGDRNTGELFF
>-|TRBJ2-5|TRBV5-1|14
TGCGCCAGCAGCCCCTTCGCGGCGAGAGAGACCCAGTACTTC
CASSPFAARETQYF
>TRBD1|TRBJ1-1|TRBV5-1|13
TGCGCCAGCCGGACAGGGGGCAAGGGTGAAGCTTTCTTT
CASRTGGKGEAFF
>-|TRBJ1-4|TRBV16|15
TGTGCCAGCAGCCAATCCACAGCAACTAATGAAAAACTGTTTTTT
CASSQSTATNEKLFF
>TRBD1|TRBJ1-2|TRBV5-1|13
TGCGCCAGCAGCTACGAGGGGGCCGTTGGCTACACCTTC
CASSYEGAVGYTF
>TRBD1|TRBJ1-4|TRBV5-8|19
TGTGCCAGCAGCTTGGGCCCCGGGACAGGGGGCGCCTATAATGAAAAACTGTTTTTT
CASSLGPGTGGAYNEKLFF
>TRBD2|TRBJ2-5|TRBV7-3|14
TGTGCCAGCAGCCCCGGGGGGGACCAAGAGACCCAGTACTTC
CASSPGGDQETQYF
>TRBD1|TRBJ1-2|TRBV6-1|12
TGTGCCAGCAGTGGACAGGGTTTCGGCTACACCTTC
CASSGQGFGYTF
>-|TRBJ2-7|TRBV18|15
TGTGCCAGCTCACCACCGAGCCAGGGTGCCTACGAGCAGTACTTC
CASSPPSQGAYEQYF
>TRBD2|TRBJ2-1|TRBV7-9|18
TGTGCCAGCAGTCCTCCTCGACGGCTAGCGGGGACCTACAATGAGCAGTTCTTC
CASSPPRRLAGTYNEQFF
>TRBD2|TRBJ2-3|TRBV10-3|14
TGTGCCATCAGCTTAGCGGGGCGGACAGATACGCAGTATTTT
CAISLAGRTDTQYF
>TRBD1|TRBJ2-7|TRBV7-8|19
TGTGCCAGCAGCTTAAATAGCCCCCAGACAGGGGTAAGATCCTACGAGCAGTACTTC
CASSLNSPQTGVRSYEQYF
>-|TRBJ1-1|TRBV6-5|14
TGTGCCAGCAGTTATCAGGGATTGAACACTGAAGCTTTCTTT
CASSYQGLNTEAFF
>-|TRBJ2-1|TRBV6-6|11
TGTGCCAGCAGTTTCTTCAATGAGCAGTTCTTC
CASSFFNEQFF